This TCR beta chain was sequenced for a study of lymphopenia after photon versus proton radiotherapy (dated by TCRdb to about 2019). At the level of the whole study: In patients with gastrointestinal tumors who developed high-grade lymphopenia, the study compared the immunological effects of photon radiation therapy with those of proton radiation therapy. The cohort comprised about 20 patients with gastrointestinal tumors who received either photon or proton therapy and then developed lymphopenia. The goal of the study was to characterize the differences between the two radiation modalities in how they affect the immune system. Study-wide findings and limitations: Across the cohort, among patients who died, a greater drop in TCR diversity after the nadir was inversely correlated with overall survival time. Proton-treated patients stayed relatively stable during treatment, while photon-treated patients lost naive T cells and TCR diversity and gained effector/memory populations. After the lymphocyte count nadir, oligoclonal expansion, especially of CD8+ Temra cells, was observed in photon-treated repertoires, and the drop in diversity was driven by this expansion. The survival association was assessed only in patients who died, and the authors presented better survival with proton therapy as a possibility rather than a demonstrated result.

The library was made by the immunoSEQ multiplex PCR assay. Deep sequencing of rearranged TCR beta loci, alongside multiparametric flow cytometry, was used to profile T cell repertoires. Sourced from immuneACCESS, this table was stored by TCRdb with only in-frame sequences that have V and J called. A share of the clones is absent; for the studies checked, an unresolved V gene accounts for under half, and the remainder has no known explanation. The table for this sample lists tens of thousands of clones; around 83% of them were counted only once. The biggest ten clones account for about 1.3% of the sample. Comments on this clone: Its antigen is currently not known. It has no much larger one-base neighbor in the sample; base qualities were not kept.

The junction shows trimming of 6 bases on V and 8 bases on J, plus 22 bases between the germline ends. The CDR3, from cysteine to phenylalanine, totals 15 residues. Only the CDR3 part of the read is kept: 45 bases, read in frame from the first base. The germline V gene sets CDR1 to MNHEY and CDR2 to SVGAGI. The chain joins TRBV6-5 to TRBJ1-2, with TRBD1 perhaps the D gene, on 6 matching bases. The specimen was peripheral blood, collected from a patient treated with proton-based radiotherapy. This clonotype was obtained from a man aged 55 to 70 with pancreatic cancer. The nucleotides read TGTGCCAGCAGCTCCTTACCAGGGGAGGTGTGGGGCTACACCTTC. It codes for CASSSLPGEVWGYTF.